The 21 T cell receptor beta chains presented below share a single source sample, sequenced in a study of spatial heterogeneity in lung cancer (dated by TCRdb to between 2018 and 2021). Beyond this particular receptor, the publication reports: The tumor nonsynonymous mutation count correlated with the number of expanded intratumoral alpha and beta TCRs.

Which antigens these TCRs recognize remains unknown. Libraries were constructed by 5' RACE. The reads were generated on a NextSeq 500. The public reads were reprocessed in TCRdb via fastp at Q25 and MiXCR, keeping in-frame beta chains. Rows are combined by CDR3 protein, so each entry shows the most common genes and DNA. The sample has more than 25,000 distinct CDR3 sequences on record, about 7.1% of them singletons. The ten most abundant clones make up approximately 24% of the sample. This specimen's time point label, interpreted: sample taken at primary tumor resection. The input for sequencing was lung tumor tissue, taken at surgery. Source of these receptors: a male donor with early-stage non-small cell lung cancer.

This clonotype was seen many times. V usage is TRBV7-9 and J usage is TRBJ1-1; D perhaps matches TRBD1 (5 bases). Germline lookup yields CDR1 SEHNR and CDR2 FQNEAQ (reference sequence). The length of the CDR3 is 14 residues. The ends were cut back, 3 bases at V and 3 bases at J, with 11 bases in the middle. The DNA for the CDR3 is TGTGCCAGCAGCTTGGGGGAATGGGACACTGAAGCTTTCTTT. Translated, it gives CASSLGEWDTEAFF.

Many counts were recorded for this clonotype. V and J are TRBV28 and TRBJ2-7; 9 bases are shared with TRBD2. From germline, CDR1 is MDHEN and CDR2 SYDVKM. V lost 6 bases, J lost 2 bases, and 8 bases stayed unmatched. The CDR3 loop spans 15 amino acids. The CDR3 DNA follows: TGTGCCAGCAGACCGAGCGGGGGGCTAACCTACGAGCAGTACTTC. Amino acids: CASRPSGGLTYEQYF.

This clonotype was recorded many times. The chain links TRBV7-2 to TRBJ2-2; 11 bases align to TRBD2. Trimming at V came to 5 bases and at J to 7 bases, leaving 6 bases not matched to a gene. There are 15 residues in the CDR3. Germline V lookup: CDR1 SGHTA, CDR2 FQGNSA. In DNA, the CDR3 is TGTGCCAGCAGCAAAGGGACTAGCGGCTACGGGGAGCTGTTTTTT. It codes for CASSKGTSGYGELFF.

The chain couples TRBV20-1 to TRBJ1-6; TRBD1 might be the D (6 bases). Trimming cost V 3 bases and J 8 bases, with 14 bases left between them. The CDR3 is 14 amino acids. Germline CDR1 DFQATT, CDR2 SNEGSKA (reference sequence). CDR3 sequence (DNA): TGCAGTGCTAGTAAGTCGTCAGGGGATTCACCCCTCCACTTT. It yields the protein CSASKSSGDSPLHF.

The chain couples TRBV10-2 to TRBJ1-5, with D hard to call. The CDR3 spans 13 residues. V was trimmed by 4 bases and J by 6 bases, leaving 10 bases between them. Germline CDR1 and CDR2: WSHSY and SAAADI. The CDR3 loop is CASSVDGGQPQHF. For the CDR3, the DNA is TGCGCCAGCAGTGTTGACGGTGGTCAGCCCCAGCATTTT.

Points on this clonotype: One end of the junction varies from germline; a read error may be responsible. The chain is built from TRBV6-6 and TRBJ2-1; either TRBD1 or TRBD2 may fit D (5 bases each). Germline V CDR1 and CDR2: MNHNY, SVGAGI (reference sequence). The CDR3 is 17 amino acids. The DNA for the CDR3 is TGTGCCAGCAGTTATATGCCGGGACCCGAACTCTACAATGAGCAGCTCTTC. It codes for CASSYMPGPELYNEQLF.

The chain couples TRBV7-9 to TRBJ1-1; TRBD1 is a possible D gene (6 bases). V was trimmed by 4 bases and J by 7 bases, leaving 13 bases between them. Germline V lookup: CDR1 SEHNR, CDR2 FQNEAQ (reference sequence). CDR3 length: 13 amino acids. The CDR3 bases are TGTGCCAGCAGCTCAGGGGAGCAGGGTGAAGCTTTCTTT. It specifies CASSSGEQGEAFF.

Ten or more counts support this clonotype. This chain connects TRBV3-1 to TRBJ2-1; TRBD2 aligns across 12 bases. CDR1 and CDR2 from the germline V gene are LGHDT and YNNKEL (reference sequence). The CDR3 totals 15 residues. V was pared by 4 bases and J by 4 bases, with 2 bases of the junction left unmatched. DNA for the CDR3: TGTGCCAGCAGCCCTAGCGGGGGGGCGTACAATGAGCAGTTCTTC. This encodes CASSPSGGAYNEQFF.

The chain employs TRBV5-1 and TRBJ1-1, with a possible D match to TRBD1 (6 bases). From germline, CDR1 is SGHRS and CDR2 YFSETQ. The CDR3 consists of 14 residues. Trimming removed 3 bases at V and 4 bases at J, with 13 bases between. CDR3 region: CASSSLQGGTEAFF. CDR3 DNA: TGCGCCAGCAGCTCGCTACAGGGCGGCACTGAAGCTTTCTTT.

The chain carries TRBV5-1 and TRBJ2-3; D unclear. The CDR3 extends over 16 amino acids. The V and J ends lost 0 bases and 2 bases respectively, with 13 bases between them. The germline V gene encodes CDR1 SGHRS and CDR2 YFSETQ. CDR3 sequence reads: CASSLDGWISTDTQYF. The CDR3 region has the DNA TGCGCCAGCAGCTTGGATGGGTGGATTTCCACAGATACGCAGTATTTT. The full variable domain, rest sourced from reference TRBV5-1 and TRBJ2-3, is KAGVTQTPRYLIKTRGQQVTLSCSPISGHRSVSWYQQTPGQGLQFLFEYFSETQRNKGNFPGRFSGRQFSNSRSEMNVSTLELGDSALYLCASSLDGWISTDTQYFGPGTRLTVL.

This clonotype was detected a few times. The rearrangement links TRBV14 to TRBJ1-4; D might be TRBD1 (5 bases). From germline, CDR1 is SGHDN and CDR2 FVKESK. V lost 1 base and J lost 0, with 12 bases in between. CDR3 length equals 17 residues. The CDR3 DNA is TGTGCCAGCAGCCAAGTGACGGGGGATTCAACTAATGAAAAACTGTTTTTT. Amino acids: CASSQVTGDSTNEKLFF.

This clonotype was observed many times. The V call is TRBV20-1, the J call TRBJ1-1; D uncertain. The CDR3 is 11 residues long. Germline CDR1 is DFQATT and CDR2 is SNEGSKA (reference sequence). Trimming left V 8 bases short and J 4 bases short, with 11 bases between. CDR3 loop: CSYTRSTEAFF. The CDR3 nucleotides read TGCAGTTACACCAGAAGCACTGAAGCTTTCTTT.

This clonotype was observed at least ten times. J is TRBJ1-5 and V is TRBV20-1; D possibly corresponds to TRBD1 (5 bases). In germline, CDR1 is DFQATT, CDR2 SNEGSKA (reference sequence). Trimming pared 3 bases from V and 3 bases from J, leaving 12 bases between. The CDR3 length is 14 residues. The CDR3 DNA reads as TGCAGTGCTAGGGCGGGGGTTACCAATCAGCCCCAGCATTTT. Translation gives CSARAGVTNQPQHF.

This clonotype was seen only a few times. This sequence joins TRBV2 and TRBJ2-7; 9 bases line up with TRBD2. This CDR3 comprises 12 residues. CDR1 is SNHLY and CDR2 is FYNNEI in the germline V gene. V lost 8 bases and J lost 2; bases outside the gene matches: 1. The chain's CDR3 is CASGGGAYEQYF. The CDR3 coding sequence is TGTGCCAGCGGCGGGGGGGCCTACGAGCAGTACTTC.

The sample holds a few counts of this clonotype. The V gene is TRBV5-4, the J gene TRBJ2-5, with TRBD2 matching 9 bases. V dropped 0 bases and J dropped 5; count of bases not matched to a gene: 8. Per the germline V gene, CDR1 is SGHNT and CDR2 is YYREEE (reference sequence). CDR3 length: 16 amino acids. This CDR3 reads CASSLDARGRGETQYF. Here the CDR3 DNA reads TGTGCCAGCAGCTTGGACGCTCGCGGGAGGGGGGAGACCCAGTACTTC.

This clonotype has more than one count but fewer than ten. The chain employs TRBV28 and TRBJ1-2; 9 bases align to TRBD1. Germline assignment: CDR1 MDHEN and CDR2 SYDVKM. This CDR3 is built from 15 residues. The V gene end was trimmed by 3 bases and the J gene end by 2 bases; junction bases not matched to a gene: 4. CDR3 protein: CASSFLQGANYGYTF. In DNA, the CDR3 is TGTGCCAGCAGTTTTTTACAGGGGGCCAACTATGGCTACACCTTC.

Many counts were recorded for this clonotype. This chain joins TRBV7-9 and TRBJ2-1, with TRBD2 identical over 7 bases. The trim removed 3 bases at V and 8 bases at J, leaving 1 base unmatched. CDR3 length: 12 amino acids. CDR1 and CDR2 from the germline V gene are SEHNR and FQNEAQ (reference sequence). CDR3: CASSFRGDEQFF. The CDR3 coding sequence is TGTGCCAGCAGCTTCCGGGGGGATGAGCAGTTCTTC.

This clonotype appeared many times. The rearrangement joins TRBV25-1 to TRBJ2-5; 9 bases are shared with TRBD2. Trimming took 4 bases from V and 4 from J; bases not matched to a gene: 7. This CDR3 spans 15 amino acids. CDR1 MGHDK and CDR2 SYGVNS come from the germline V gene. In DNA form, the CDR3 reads TGTGCCAGCAGTGGTCACGCGGGGGGGCCAGAGACCCAGTACTTC. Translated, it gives CASSGHAGGPETQYF.

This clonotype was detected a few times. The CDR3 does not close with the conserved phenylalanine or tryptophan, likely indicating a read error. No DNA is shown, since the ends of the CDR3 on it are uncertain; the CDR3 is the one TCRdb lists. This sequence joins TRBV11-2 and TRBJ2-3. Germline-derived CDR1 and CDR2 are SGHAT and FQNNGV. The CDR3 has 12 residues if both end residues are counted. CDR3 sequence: CASSSLAADTQY.

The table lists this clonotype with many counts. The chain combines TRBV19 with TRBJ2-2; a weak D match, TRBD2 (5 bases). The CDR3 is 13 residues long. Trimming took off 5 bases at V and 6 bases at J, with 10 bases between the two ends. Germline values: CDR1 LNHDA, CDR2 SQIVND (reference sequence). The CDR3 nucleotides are TGTGCCAGTAGTTTGGACGGGGCCGGGGAGCTGTTTTTT. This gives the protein CASSLDGAGELFF.

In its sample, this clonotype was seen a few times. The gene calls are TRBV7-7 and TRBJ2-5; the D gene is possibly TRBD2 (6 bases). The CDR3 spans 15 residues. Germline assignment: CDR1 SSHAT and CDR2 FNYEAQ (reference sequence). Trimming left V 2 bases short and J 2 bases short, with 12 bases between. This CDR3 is CASSLTIAEQETQYF. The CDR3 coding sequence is TGTGCCAGCAGCTTAACCATAGCGGAACAAGAGACCCAGTACTTC.